This T cell receptor (beta chain) was identified during a study of blood T cell repertoires in COVID-19. Libraries were prepared by immunoSEQ multiplex PCR; TCRdb keeps only in-frame clonotypes and omits some of them. Of hundreds of thousands of clones in the sample, approximately 90% were seen once. The CDR3 has 14 residues. Trimming cost V 4 bases and J 5 bases; bases outside gene matches: 5. Germline lookup yields CDR1 SGHRS and CDR2 YFSETQ. The rearrangement uses TRBV5-1 and TRBJ1-3; 8 nucleotides line up with TRBD1. The specimen sequenced was PBMCs or T cells enriched from blood (not recorded which). This receptor was identified in a man aged 30-40 years who had recovered from COVID-19. The CDR3 DNA reads TGCGCCAGCAGCATAGACAGGGGTCGAAACACCATATATTTT. Its protein product is CASSIDRGRNTIYF.